One sample yielded the 28 T cell receptor beta chains listed below, sequenced in a study of cytomegalovirus exposure and HLA in healthy donors. A multiplex PCR was run with 60 Vbeta primers and 13 Jbeta primers. Libraries were prepared by immunoSEQ multiplex PCR; TCRdb keeps only in-frame clonotypes and omits some of them. The data contain about 110,000 clones, roughly 69% of them singletons. Sequenced sample: PBMCs. These TCRs come from a man aged 25 to 45 in good health and CMV-seropositive.

This sequence joins TRBV5-1 and TRBJ2-7; TRBD1 agrees at 8 bases. CDR1 SGHRS and CDR2 YFSETQ come from the germline V gene. The trim removed 4 bases at V and 3 bases at J, leaving 6 bases unmatched. This CDR3 has 14 amino acids. For the CDR3, the DNA is TGCGCCAGCAGCCGGACAGGGATCGGCTACGAGCAGTACTTC. Its translation: CASSRTGIGYEQYF.

This clone showed up just once. This chain uses TRBV9 with TRBJ2-6; D might be TRBD2 (5 bases). The germline V gene has CDR1 SGDLS and CDR2 YYNGEE. The CDR3 has 16 amino acids. V dropped 0 bases and J dropped 2 bases, with 9 bases sitting between them. Here the CDR3 reads CASSVGPGTGANVLTF. CDR3 in DNA: TGTGCCAGCAGCGTAGGACCGGGAACTGGGGCCAACGTCCTGACTTTC.

J is TRBJ1-5 and V is TRBV6-6; 8 positions match TRBD1. CDR1 is MNHNY, CDR2 SVGAGI, per germline (reference sequence). With V trimmed by 6 bases and J by 7 bases, 5 bases remained unmatched. The CDR3 is made up of 13 amino acids. CDR3 loop: CASSRDRGQPQHF. The CDR3, as DNA: TGTGCCAGCAGCCGAGACAGGGGACAGCCCCAGCATTTT.

The chain uses TRBV5-1 and TRBJ2-3; 15 bases map to TRBD2. This CDR3 spans 18 amino acids. CDR1 SGHRS and CDR2 YFSETQ come from the germline V gene. V gave up 1 base and J gave up 1 base; unmatched junction bases: 4. The DNA of the CDR3 is TGCGCCAGCAGCTTGAGTGGGACTAGCGGGGGGCGCACAGATACGCAGTATTTT. This encodes CASSLSGTSGGRTDTQYF.

This sequence joins TRBV7-2 and TRBJ1-5; no reliable D call. The CDR3 runs to 13 residues. Between the trimmed V and J ends, which lost 4 bases and 3 bases, there was a span of 7 bases. In germline, CDR1 is SGHTA, CDR2 FQGNSA. CDR3 sequence: CASSSWHNQPQHF. The CDR3, as DNA: TGTGCCAGCAGCTCTTGGCACAATCAGCCCCAGCATTTT.

The chain has TRBV2 and TRBJ1-5; D not certain. The CDR3 sequence is 14 residues long. V gave up 3 bases and J gave up 6 bases, with 12 bases separating them. Germline CDR1 is SNHLY and CDR2 is FYNNEI. The CDR3 nucleotides are TGTGCCAGCAGTGATAACCGGGGAAGTCAGCCCCAGCATTTT. Its translation is CASSDNRGSQPQHF.

This sequence joins TRBV10-1 and TRBJ2-3; no firm D call. The CDR3 extends over 12 amino acids. V was cut by 3 bases and J by 6 bases, with 7 bases left in between. CDR1 WNHNN and CDR2 SYGVQD come from the germline V gene (reference sequence). CDR3 sequence (DNA): TGCGCCAGCAGTGATAGTGAGGATACGCAGTATTTT. It is translated as CASSDSEDTQYF.

The chain carries TRBV7-9 and TRBJ2-1, with 10 bases lining up with TRBD2. Losses at the gene ends were 4 bases for V and 8 bases for J; bases not matched to a gene: 8. CDR3 length: 15 amino acids. Germline V gene data show CDR1 as SEHNR and CDR2 as FQNEAQ (reference sequence). For the CDR3, the DNA is TGTGCCAGCAGCTATAGAACTAGCGGGGCCCATGAGCAGTTCTTC. It translates to CASSYRTSGAHEQFF.

This rearrangement joins TRBV4-2 to TRBJ2-7; D not resolved. CDR3 length: 13 amino acids. The ends were cut back, 4 bases at V and 3 bases at J, with 10 bases in the middle. In germline, CDR1 is LGHNA, CDR2 YNFKEQ. The CDR3 loop reads CASSLPTGYEQYF. DNA of the CDR3: TGTGCCAGCAGCCTACCGACGGGCTACGAGCAGTACTTC.

The chain is built from TRBV19 and TRBJ2-3; TRBD1 matches at 8 bases. V lost 6 bases and J lost 4; bases outside the gene matches: 12. The CDR3 is 16 residues long. Germline V lookup: CDR1 LNHDA, CDR2 SQIVND (reference sequence). CDR3 residues: CASRGQAAQFADTQYF. CDR3 coding DNA: TGTGCCAGTAGGGGACAGGCCGCGCAGTTTGCAGATACGCAGTATTTT. Looking up the rest from reference TRBV19 and TRBJ2-3 gives the full variable domain: DGGITQSPKYLFRKEGQNVTLSCEQNLNHDAMYWYRQDPGQGLRLIYYSQIVNDFQKGDIAEGYSVSREKKESFPLTVTSAQKNPTAFYLCASRGQAAQFADTQYFGPGTRLTVL.

The V and J genes are TRBV7-9 and TRBJ2-5; 13 bases map to TRBD2. The ends lost 6 bases at V and 5 bases at J; junction bases unmatched: 6. The CDR3 totals 15 residues. CDR1 SEHNR and CDR2 FQNEAQ come from the germline V gene (reference sequence). The CDR3 sequence: CASSLTSGGLETQYF. In nucleotides, the CDR3 is TGTGCCAGCAGTTTGACTAGCGGGGGGTTGGAGACCCAGTACTTC.

The chain carries TRBV5-1 and TRBJ1-1, with D maybe TRBD1 (6 bases). Looked up from germline, CDR1 is SGHRS and CDR2 is YFSETQ. V was shortened by 3 bases and J by 4 bases, with 13 bases between the two germline ends. This CDR3 is 14 amino acids long. CDR3 sequence reads: CASSSQGLSTEAFF. DNA for the CDR3: TGCGCCAGCAGCTCACAGGGATTATCCACTGAAGCTTTCTTT.

A few counts support this clone. The J gene is TRBJ2-7, the V gene TRBV6-1; 10 bases align to TRBD1. CDR3 length: 17 residues. CDR1 is MNHNS, CDR2 SASEGT, per germline. Trimming removed 0 bases from V and 5 bases from J; junction bases left unmatched: 10. CDR3 bases: TGTGCCAGCAGTGAAGCTCCGGGACAGGGGTATCACGACGAGCAGTACTTC. Residues: CASSEAPGQGYHDEQYF.

This clone was counted once. This chain links TRBV5-8 with TRBJ1-5; D ambiguous. The germline gives CDR1 SGHTS, CDR2 YDEGEE. V dropped 5 bases and J dropped 8 bases, with 20 bases sitting between them. The CDR3 length is 15 residues. CDR3 amino acids: CASSSVRVLVEPQHF. As DNA, the CDR3 is TGTGCCAGCAGTTCCGTTCGGGTCCTTGTGGAGCCCCAGCATTTT.

V and J are TRBV4-1 and TRBJ1-1; no clear D. The ends were cut back, 0 bases at V and 7 bases at J, with 6 bases in the middle. The germline V gene encodes CDR1 MGHRA and CDR2 YSYEKL. This CDR3 comprises 12 residues. The DNA for the CDR3 is TGCGCCAGCAGCCAAGAGACTTATGAAGCTTTCTTT. Translated, it gives CASSQETYEAFF.

The chain carries TRBV4-2 and TRBJ1-1, with 9 bases fitting TRBD1. Germline V gene data show CDR1 as LGHNA and CDR2 as YNFKEQ. Unmatched junction bases numbered 3, after V lost 1 base and J lost 3 bases. The CDR3 contains 15 residues. The CDR3 region has the DNA TGTGCCAGCAGCCAAGGGACAGGGGCTTACACTGAAGCTTTCTTT. This translates into CASSQGTGAYTEAFF.

The chain employs TRBV7-6 and TRBJ2-3; 9 bases line up with TRBD2. The trim removed 5 bases at V and 2 bases at J, leaving 5 bases unmatched. This CDR3 is 15 amino acids long. Germline V gene sequence: CDR1 SGHVS, CDR2 FNYEAQ. The CDR3 is CASSRLAGFTDTQYF. For the CDR3, the DNA is TGTGCCAGCAGCCGTCTAGCGGGATTCACAGATACGCAGTATTTT.

The chain recombines TRBV29-1 with TRBJ1-1; D call uncertain. CDR1 SQVTM and CDR2 ANQGSEA come from the germline V gene. With 4 bases removed from V and 0 bases from J, the gap between germline ends came to 12 bases. The CDR3 spans 14 residues. The CDR3 bases are TGCAGCGTTGGAGGGCAGATCTTGAACACTGAAGCTTTCTTT. Encoded protein: CSVGGQILNTEAFF.

This clone has only a few counts. Different DNA sequences within this sample yield the same CDR3. V is TRBV20-1 and J is TRBJ1-2, with D unclear. The CDR3 loop spans 11 amino acids. CDR1 and CDR2 from the germline V gene are DFQATT and SNEGSKA (reference sequence). V lost 3 bases to trimming and J lost 4 bases, with 6 bases between them. DNA of the CDR3: TGCAGTGCTAGTAACTCCTATGGCTACACCTTC. This gives the protein CSASNSYGYTF.

The chain links TRBV29-1 to TRBJ1-1; D is perhaps TRBD1 (5 bases). CDR1 is SQVTM, CDR2 ANQGSEA, per germline. With 3 bases removed from V and 0 bases from J, the gap between germline ends came to 8 bases. The CDR3 consists of 13 residues. CDR3 sequence reads: CSVERGMNTEAFF. CDR3 nucleotides: TGCAGCGTTGAGCGGGGGATGAACACTGAAGCTTTCTTT. The whole variable domain, remainder taken from reference TRBV29-1 and TRBJ1-1, is SAVISQKPSRDICQRGTSLTIQCQVDSQVTMMFWYRQQPGQSLTLIATANQGSEATYESGFVIDKFPISRPNLTFSTLTVSNMSPEDSSIYLCSVERGMNTEAFFGQGTRLTVV.

There are a few counts of this clone. The V gene is TRBV5-5, the J gene TRBJ1-2; possibly TRBD1 for D (5 bases). This CDR3 is 14 amino acids long. V dropped 3 bases and J dropped 3 bases, with 12 bases sitting between them. Germline V lookup: CDR1 SGHKS, CDR2 YYEKEE (reference sequence). The CDR3 region is CASSSWQGDYGYTF. As DNA, the CDR3 is TGTGCCAGCAGCTCCTGGCAGGGTGACTATGGCTACACCTTC.

This clone was picked up one time. V usage is TRBV5-1 and J usage is TRBJ2-1; 13 nucleotides match TRBD2. CDR1 SGHRS and CDR2 YFSETQ come from the germline V gene. The V and J ends lost 4 bases and 8 bases, in that order; junction bases with no gene match: 9. This CDR3 is built from 16 residues. The CDR3 DNA reads TGCGCCAGCAGCCCGGCCGGGACTAGCGGGGTCTATGAGCAGTTCTTC. This encodes CASSPAGTSGVYEQFF.

The chain couples TRBV29-1 to TRBJ2-1, with D possibly TRBD1 on 6 matching bases. This CDR3 has 13 residues. Germline V gene sequence: CDR1 SQVTM, CDR2 ANQGSEA. V was shortened by 7 bases and J by 2 bases, with 12 bases between the two germline ends. CDR3 amino acids: CSGKGDPYNEQFF. In DNA, the CDR3 is TGCAGCGGGAAGGGGGACCCCTACAATGAGCAGTTCTTC.

The chain is built from TRBV7-2 and TRBJ2-1; D possibly corresponds to TRBD1 (7 bases). The CDR3 sequence is 14 residues long. V was pared by 4 bases and J by 9 bases, with 16 bases between. CDR1 is SGHTA and CDR2 is FQGNSA in the germline V gene. CDR3 loop: CASSSIGGGGEQFF. CDR3 nucleotide sequence: TGTGCCAGCAGCTCAATTGGAGGGGGCGGTGAGCAGTTCTTC.

The J gene is TRBJ1-4, the V gene TRBV6-5, with D unresolved. The CDR3 length is 15 residues. CDR1 MNHEY and CDR2 SVGAGI come from the germline V gene. Trimming left V 0 bases short and J 1 base short, with 6 bases between. This chain's CDR3 is CASSYSSGTNEKLFF. The CDR3 bases are TGTGCCAGCAGTTACTCCAGCGGAACTAATGAAAAACTGTTTTTT.

This clone came up a few times. The rearrangement links TRBV13 to TRBJ2-3; the match to TRBD2 covers 7 bases. Germline loops: CDR1 PRHDT, CDR2 FYEKMQ (reference sequence). The CDR3 totals 16 residues. The V gene end was trimmed by 2 bases and the J gene end by 0 bases; junction bases not matched to a gene: 5. The CDR3 nucleotides are TGTGCCAGCAGCTTAAGGCTAGCGGTCAGCACAGATACGCAGTATTTT. This sequence encodes CASSLRLAVSTDTQYF.

This clone was picked up a small number of times. V is TRBV7-6 and J is TRBJ2-5; 11 nucleotides agree with TRBD1. J lost 5 bases, V lost 5 bases, and 10 bases had no gene match. There are 16 residues in the CDR3. The germline V gene has CDR1 SGHVS and CDR2 FNYEAQ. CDR3 sequence (DNA): TGTGCCAGCAGCACTTACCGGGACAGGGGGTGGGAGACCCAGTACTTC. Amino acid sequence: CASSTYRDRGWETQYF.

This sequence joins TRBV7-2 and TRBJ1-2; D is unresolved. The V and J ends lost 5 bases and 3 bases respectively, with 16 bases between them. This CDR3 region has 15 residues. The germline CDR1 and CDR2 sequences are SGHTA and FQGNSA. For the CDR3, the DNA is TGTGCCAGCAGCCCTGGAAGGTCAGGCTACTATGGCTACACCTTC. Protein: CASSPGRSGYYGYTF. The full variable domain, completed using reference TRBV7-2 and TRBJ1-2, is GAGVSQSPSNKVTEKGKDVELRCDPISGHTALYWYRQSLGQGLEFLIYFQGNSAPDKSGLPSDRFSAERTGGSVSTLTIQRTQQEDSAVYLCASSPGRSGYYGYTFGSGTRLTVV.